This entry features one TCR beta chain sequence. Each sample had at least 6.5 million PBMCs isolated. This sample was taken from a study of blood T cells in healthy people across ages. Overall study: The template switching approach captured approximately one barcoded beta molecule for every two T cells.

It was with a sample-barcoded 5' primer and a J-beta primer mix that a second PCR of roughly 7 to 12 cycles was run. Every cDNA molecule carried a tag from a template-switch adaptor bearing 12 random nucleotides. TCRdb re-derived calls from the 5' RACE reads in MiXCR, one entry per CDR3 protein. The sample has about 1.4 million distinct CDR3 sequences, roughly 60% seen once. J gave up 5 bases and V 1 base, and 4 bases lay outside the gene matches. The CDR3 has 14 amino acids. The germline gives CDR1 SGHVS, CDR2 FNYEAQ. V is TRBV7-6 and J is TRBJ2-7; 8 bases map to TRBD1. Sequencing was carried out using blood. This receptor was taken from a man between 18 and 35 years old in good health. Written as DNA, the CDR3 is TGTGCCAGCAGCTTAGAGACAGGGGCGGACGAGCAGTACTTC. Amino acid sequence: CASSLETGADEQYF.